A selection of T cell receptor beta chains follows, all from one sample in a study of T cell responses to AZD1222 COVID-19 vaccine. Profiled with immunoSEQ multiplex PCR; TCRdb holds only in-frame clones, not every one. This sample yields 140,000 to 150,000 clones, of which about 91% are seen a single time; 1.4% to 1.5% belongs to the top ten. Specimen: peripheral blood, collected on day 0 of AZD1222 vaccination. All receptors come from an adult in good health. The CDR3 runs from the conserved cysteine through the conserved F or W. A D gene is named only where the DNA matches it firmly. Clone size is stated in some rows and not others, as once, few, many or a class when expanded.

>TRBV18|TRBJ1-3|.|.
CASSPGDNTIYF
TGTGCCAGCTCACCAGGGGACAACACCATATATTTT
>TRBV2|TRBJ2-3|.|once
CARRGALSTDTQYF
TGTGCCAGGAGAGGGGCCCTAAGCACAGATACGCAGTATTTT
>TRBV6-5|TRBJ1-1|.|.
CASRRTWNTEAFF
TGTGCCAGCAGGAGGACGTGGAACACTGAAGCTTTCTTT
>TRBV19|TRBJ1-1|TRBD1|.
CASSMTGMVNTEAFF
TGTGCCAGTAGCATGACAGGGATGGTGAACACTGAAGCTTTCTTT
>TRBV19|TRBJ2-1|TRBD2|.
CASSILTNSAGGRYEQFF
TGTGCCAGTAGCATTCTAACCAATTCAGCGGGAGGTAGGTATGAGCAGTTCTTC
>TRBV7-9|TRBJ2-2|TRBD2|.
CASSSGAGGYTGELFF
TGTGCCAGCAGCTCCGGAGCGGGAGGATACACCGGGGAGCTGTTTTTT
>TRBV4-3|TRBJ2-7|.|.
CASSQFIGPAYEQYF
TGCGCCAGCAGCCAGTTTATAGGGCCGGCCTACGAGCAGTACTTC
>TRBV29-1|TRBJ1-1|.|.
CSVSPNRVVHTEAFF
TGCAGCGTTTCCCCCAACAGGGTTGTGCACACTGAAGCTTTCTTT
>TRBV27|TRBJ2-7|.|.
CASTASRSSYEQYF
TGTGCCAGCACTGCCTCAAGAAGCTCCTACGAGCAGTACTTC
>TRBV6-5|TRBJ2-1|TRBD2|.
CASSSGLAPMNEQFF
TGTGCCAGCAGTTCGGGACTAGCCCCCATGAATGAGCAGTTCTTC
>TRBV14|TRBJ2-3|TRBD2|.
CASSQEFSGGTQYF
TGTGCCAGCAGCCAAGAATTCTCGGGGGGTACGCAGTATTTT
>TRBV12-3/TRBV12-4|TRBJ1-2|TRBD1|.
CASSFTGVQGYTF
TGTGCCAGCAGTTTCACAGGGGTCCAAGGCTACACCTTC
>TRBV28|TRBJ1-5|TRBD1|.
CASSQGSTGGRQPQHF
TGTGCCAGCAGTCAGGGATCAACAGGGGGTCGACAGCCCCAGCATTTT
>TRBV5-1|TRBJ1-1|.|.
CASSPGVGPSNTEAFF
TGCGCCAGCAGCCCGGGAGTCGGGCCTTCGAACACTGAAGCTTTCTTT
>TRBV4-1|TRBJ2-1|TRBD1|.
CASSQEGQGKVEQFF
TGCGCCAGCAGCCAAGAGGGACAGGGGAAGGTGGAGCAGTTCTTC
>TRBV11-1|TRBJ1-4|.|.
CASSRYQAANEKLFF
TGTGCCAGCAGCCGTTATCAGGCGGCTAATGAAAAACTGTTTTTT
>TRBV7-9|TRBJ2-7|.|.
CASSPEAQTYEQYF
TGTGCCAGCAGCCCTGAGGCACAGACCTACGAGCAGTACTTC
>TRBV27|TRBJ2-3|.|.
CASGGNTDTQYF
TGTGCCAGCGGGGGAAACACAGATACGCAGTATTTT
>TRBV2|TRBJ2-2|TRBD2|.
CASSDTSANTGELFF
TGTGCCAGCAGTGATACTAGCGCGAACACCGGGGAGCTGTTTTTT
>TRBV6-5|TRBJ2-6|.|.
CATRTQASGANVLTF
TGTGCCACCAGGACGCAAGCCTCTGGGGCCAACGTCCTGACTTTC
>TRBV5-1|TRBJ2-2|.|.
CASSRMDKNTGELFF
TGCGCCAGCAGCCGGATGGACAAGAACACCGGGGAGCTGTTTTTT
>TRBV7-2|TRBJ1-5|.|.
CASSLDGTEGQPQHF
TGTGCCAGCAGCTTAGATGGGACGGAGGGTCAGCCCCAGCATTTT
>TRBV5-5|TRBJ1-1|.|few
CASSLGAGTEAFF
TGTGCCAGCAGCCTGGGGGCCGGCACTGAAGCTTTCTTT
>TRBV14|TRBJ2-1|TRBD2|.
CASSLREGLNEQFF
TGTGCCAGCAGCCTTCGGGAGGGCCTCAATGAGCAGTTCTTC
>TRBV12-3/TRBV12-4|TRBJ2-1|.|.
CASSYQGLNEQFF
TGTGCCAGCAGTTATCAGGGGTTGAATGAGCAGTTCTTC
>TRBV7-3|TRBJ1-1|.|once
CASSLRQGTLEAFF
TGTGCCAGCAGCTTGAGGCAGGGGACTTTGGAAGCTTTCTTT
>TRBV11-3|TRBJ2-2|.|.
CASLPGPGAGELFF
TGTGCCAGCCTCCCCGGACCCGGGGCCGGGGAGCTGTTTTTT
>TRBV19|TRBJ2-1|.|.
CASSKVQATYNEQFF
TGTGCCAGTAGTAAGGTGCAGGCTACCTACAATGAGCAGTTCTTC
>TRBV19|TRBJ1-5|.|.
CASSIGQGLGQPQHF
TGTGCCAGTAGTATAGGGCAGGGGCTGGGGCAGCCCCAGCATTTT
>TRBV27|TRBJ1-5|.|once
CASSFSGQSNQPQHF
TGTGCCAGCAGTTTCTCCGGACAGAGCAATCAGCCCCAGCATTTT
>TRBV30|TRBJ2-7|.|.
CAWSAGTRGDEQYF
TGTGCCTGGAGTGCGGGGACACGGGGGGACGAGCAGTACTTC
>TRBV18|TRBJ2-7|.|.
CASSPLDLYEQYF
TGTGCCAGCTCACCACTAGACCTCTACGAGCAGTACTTC
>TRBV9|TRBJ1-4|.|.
CASSSEWGSTNEKLFF
TGTGCCAGCAGCTCAGAATGGGGTTCAACTAATGAAAAACTGTTTTTT
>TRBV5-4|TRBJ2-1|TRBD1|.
CASSLGLGQGGSYNEQFF
TGTGCCAGCAGCTTGGGATTGGGACAGGGGGGCTCCTACAATGAGCAGTTCTTC
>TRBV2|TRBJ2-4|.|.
CASRPTGFDIQYF
TGTGCCAGCAGACCAACAGGGTTTGACATTCAGTACTTC
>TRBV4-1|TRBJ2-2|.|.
CASSQDRKSTGELFF
TGCGCCAGCAGCCAAGATCGGAAGAGCACCGGGGAGCTGTTTTTT
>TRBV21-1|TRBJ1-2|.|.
CASSPGQPRYGYTF
TGTGCCAGCAGCCCCGGACAGCCACGCTATGGCTACACCTTC
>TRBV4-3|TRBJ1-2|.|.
CASSLSLDYPGYTF
TGCGCCAGCAGCCTTAGCTTAGACTATCCTGGCTACACCTTC
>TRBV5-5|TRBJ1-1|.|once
CASSLGGLLMNTEAFF
TGTGCCAGCAGCTTGGGGGGTTTATTAATGAACACTGAAGCTTTCTTT
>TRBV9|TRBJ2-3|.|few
CASSVATGEASVGQYF
TGTGCCAGCAGCGTAGCTACCGGTGAGGCTAGCGTGGGGCAGTATTTT
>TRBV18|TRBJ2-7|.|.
CASSPVSYEQYF
TGTGCCAGCTCACCAGTTTCCTACGAGCAGTACTTC
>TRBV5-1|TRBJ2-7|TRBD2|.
CASSLVSGGTYEQYF
TGCGCCAGCAGCTTGGTTAGCGGGGGGACTTACGAGCAGTACTTC
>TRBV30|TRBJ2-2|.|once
CAWSFGGELFF
TGTGCCTGGAGTTTCGGGGGGGAGCTGTTTTTT
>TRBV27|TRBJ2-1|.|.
CASSLYPGQLERSYNEQFF
TGTGCCAGCAGTTTGTACCCCGGACAGTTAGAACGCTCCTACAATGAGCAGTTCTTC
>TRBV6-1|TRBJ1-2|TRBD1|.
CASSESQGARGYTF
TGTGCCAGCAGTGAGTCACAGGGGGCGCGGGGCTACACCTTC